This T cell receptor beta chain was captured by sequencing in a study of blood T cell repertoires in COVID-19. Turning to the study itself: Collection of acute and convalescent COVID-19 samples took place in the United States, Italy and Spain. PBMCs, B-cell-depleted T cells, or T cells were the source of the cDNA or gDNA that made up the material.

In the authors' workflow: It was from reference gene primer amplification that nucleated cell counts were estimated. Produced via immunoSEQ multiplex PCR; TCRdb's table is partial and in-frame only. V, J and clone size were drawn from that table, and D and trimming were deduced from the DNA. The sample lists fewer than 200,000 clones; around four fifths were seen once. The CDR3 length is 13 residues. The germline V gene encodes CDR1 LGHDT and CDR2 YNNKEL (reference sequence). V lost 4 bases, J lost 6 bases, and 12 bases lay in between. This receptor was obtained from a woman between 70 and 85 years old who had recovered from COVID-19. Specimen: peripheral blood. The chain has TRBV3-1 (or the pseudogene TRBV3-2) and TRBJ1-2, with D perhaps matching TRBD1 (5 bases). The CDR3 bases are TGTGCCAGCAGCCTCCGGACACCCAATGGCTACACCTTC. Protein product: CASSLRTPNGYTF.